These T cell receptor beta chains were read from a single sample in a study of cytomegalovirus exposure and HLA in healthy donors. Clones were sequenced by immunoSEQ multiplex PCR, and TCRdb holds only the in-frame ones, with some missing. The sample has some 180,000 clones, around 80% seen once. Sequencing used PBMCs. All receptors come from a young man in good health and CMV-seronegative. CDR3s include the opening cysteine and the closing phenylalanine or tryptophan. The order of the fields is clone size, D gene, V gene, J gene, CDR3 DNA, CDR3 protein. A D gene is named only where the DNA matches it firmly. Clone size is shown for a subset of rows, as once, few, many or a class of expanded clone.

-	TRBD2	TRBV25-1	TRBJ2-3	TGTGCCAGCAGTGAATCCGCTAGCGGGGTCACAGATACGCAGTATTTT	CASSESASGVTDTQYF
-	-	TRBV6-5	TRBJ1-3	TGTGCCAGCAGTTACAGCGGCCTAGGAAACACCATATATTTT	CASSYSGLGNTIYF
-	-	TRBV27	TRBJ1-1	TGTGCCACTATAGGAGGTTGGAGCACTGAAGCTTTCTTT	CATIGGWSTEAFF
few	TRBD2	TRBV29-1	TRBJ2-3	TGCAGCGTTGAAACTGGCGGGAGGCAAGATACGCAGTATTTT	CSVETGGRQDTQYF
-	-	TRBV7-6	TRBJ2-5	TGTGCCAGCAGCCCCAGTGGTGAGACCCAGTACTTC	CASSPSGETQYF
-	-	TRBV27	TRBJ1-1	TGTGCCAGCAGTCAAAGACAGGAGAACACTGAAGCTTTCTTT	CASSQRQENTEAFF
-	-	TRBV19	TRBJ1-2	TGTGCCAGTAGGCGGCCCGGGGGGGGAGATGGCTACACCTTC	CASRRPGGGDGYTF
-	-	TRBV7-9	TRBJ1-5	TGTGCCAGCAGCTTAGGGCAGGGCAATCAGCCCCAGCATTTT	CASSLGQGNQPQHF
once	-	TRBV11-2	TRBJ2-7	TGTGCCAGCAGCTTATACTCCTACGAGCAGTACTTC	CASSLYSYEQYF
-	-	TRBV7-3	TRBJ1-1	TGTGCCAGCAGCTTAGGGGAGCACACTGAAGCTTTCTTT	CASSLGEHTEAFF
-	TRBD1	TRBV5-1	TRBJ2-3	TGCGCCAGCAGCTTGCCCCGACAGGGTTCCACAGATACGCAGTATTTT	CASSLPRQGSTDTQYF
-	TRBD2	TRBV15	TRBJ2-5	TGTGCCACCAGCAGAGGATCAGGGAGGGATCAAGAGACCCAGTACTTC	CATSRGSGRDQETQYF
-	TRBD1	TRBV14	TRBJ1-4	TGTGCCAGCAGCCAAGTGCCACAGGGGCTTGCAACTAATGAAAAACTGTTTTTT	CASSQVPQGLATNEKLFF
few	-	TRBV6-6	TRBJ1-1	TGTGCCAGCAGAAGTGGGGGGATGAACACTGAAGCTTTCTTT	CASRSGGMNTEAFF
-	-	TRBV2	TRBJ2-7	TGTGCCAGCAGTGATGGGGGGGCGGGCGACGAGCAGTACTTC	CASSDGGAGDEQYF
few	-	TRBV4-1	TRBJ1-6	TGCGCCAGCAGCCTTACAGAGGGGGATAATTCACCCCTCCACTTT	CASSLTEGDNSPLHF
few	-	TRBV4-2	TRBJ1-6	TGTGCCAGCAGCCTCCCTGGGGCGTCCTCTCTCAATTCACCCCTCCACTTT	CASSLPGASSLNSPLHF
-	-	TRBV6-5	TRBJ2-3	TGTGCCAGCAGCCCCGCCAGGGACACAGATACGCAGTATTTT	CASSPARDTDTQYF
-	-	TRBV27	TRBJ1-2	TGTGCCAGCAGTGCCCTAGGGGGGGGGACAAAAGATGGCTACACCTTC	CASSALGGGTKDGYTF
-	TRBD1	TRBV15	TRBJ1-4	TGTGCCACCAGCAGAGACGGGACAGGGGATGAAAAACTGTTTTTT	CATSRDGTGDEKLFF
-	TRBD1	TRBV19	TRBJ1-3	TGTGCCAGTAGTACCCGAAGTCCGGGACAGGGGTCAGGAAACACCATATATTTT	CASSTRSPGQGSGNTIYF
once	-	TRBV28	TRBJ2-2	TGTGCCAGCACCTGGAGCACCGGGGAGCTGTTTTTT	CASTWSTGELFF
-	-	TRBV4-1	TRBJ2-7	TGCGCCAGCAGCCAAGGATTGGCCAGGGGATCCTACGAGCAGTACTTC	CASSQGLARGSYEQYF
-	-	TRBV19	TRBJ2-6	TGTGCCAGTAGTTCCCGACTTACCTCTGGGGCCAACGTCCTGACTTTC	CASSSRLTSGANVLTF
-	TRBD1	TRBV18	TRBJ2-7	TGTGCCAGCTCACTGGGACAGGGACCGTACGAGCAGTACTTC	CASSLGQGPYEQYF
once	TRBD1	TRBV28	TRBJ2-1	TGTGCCAGCAGTTTGCCCAGGACAGGGCAGGGACGGAATGAGCAGTTCTTC	CASSLPRTGQGRNEQFF
-	-	TRBV7-2	TRBJ2-3	TGTGCCAGCAGCCCGACTTTTGATACGCAGTATTTT	CASSPTFDTQYF
-	-	TRBV7-2	TRBJ1-5	TGTGCCAGCAGCTTTGGGGGGACGGGCAATCAGCCCCAGCATTTT	CASSFGGTGNQPQHF
-	TRBD1	TRBV4-2	TRBJ1-5	TGTGCCAGCAGCCAAGGAGTAGCAGGGGGCGATCAGCCCCAGCATTTT	CASSQGVAGGDQPQHF
-	TRBD1	TRBV6-4	TRBJ1-2	TGTGCCAGCAGTGACTCGATTGGCTCAGGGGGATACTATGGCTACACCTTC	CASSDSIGSGGYYGYTF
-	TRBD1	TRBV7-2	TRBJ1-1	TGTGCCAGCAGCTTCGACAGGGGTGGCACTGAAGCTTTCTTT	CASSFDRGGTEAFF
-	TRBD1	TRBV7-9	TRBJ2-1	TGTGCCAGCAGCTTAACCCAGGACAGGCACTACAATGAGCAGTTCTTC	CASSLTQDRHYNEQFF
-	TRBD2	TRBV19	TRBJ2-1	TGTGCCAGTAGTGTGTCTAGCGGTACAACGGGGCGCAATGAGCAGTTCTTC	CASSVSSGTTGRNEQFF
few	TRBD2	TRBV6-6	TRBJ2-7	TGTGCCAGCAGCCCCTATTCTAGCGGGAACGAGCAGTACTTC	CASSPYSSGNEQYF
-	-	TRBV23-1	TRBJ2-7	TGCGCCCGGGCCCGACAGGTCCGGGTCTACGAGCAGTACTTC	CARARQVRVYEQYF
-	-	TRBV9	TRBJ2-3	TGTGCCAGCAGCGTAGGGGGCGGAGATACGCAGTATTTT	CASSVGGGDTQYF
-	TRBD1	TRBV6-5	TRBJ1-1	TGTGCCACGGGGACAGGGGTTTGGTTCACTGAAGCTTTCTTT	CATGTGVWFTEAFF
-	-	TRBV20-1	TRBJ2-7	TGCAGTGCTAGGGGGCCCGGGCAGTACTTC	CSARGPGQYF
-	TRBD1	TRBV7-9	TRBJ2-1	TGTGCCAGCAGCTTAGGCCAGGGGGCCGATGAGCAGTTCTTC	CASSLGQGADEQFF
few	TRBD2	TRBV18	TRBJ2-3	TGTGCCAGCTCACCATTAGGCGGGGGGGCCGGTGCAGATACGCAGTATTTT	CASSPLGGGAGADTQYF
-	-	TRBV30	TRBJ1-4	TGTGCCTGGGGGGGAGGGGGAGTCGAAAAACTGTTTTTT	CAWGGGGVEKLFF
-	-	TRBV29-1	TRBJ2-5	TGCAGCGTTGGGCAGAACCAAGAGACCCAGTACTTC	CSVGQNQETQYF
-	TRBD1	TRBV27	TRBJ1-1	TGTGCCAGCAGCAAAGGGACAGAACTTGAAGCTTTCTTT	CASSKGTELEAFF
once	TRBD1	TRBV19	TRBJ1-4	TGTGCCAGTAGCCTCGGGACAGGGAAGAATGAAAAACTGTTTTTT	CASSLGTGKNEKLFF